This record concerns one T cell receptor (beta chain) sequence. The same CDR3 is also encoded by other DNA sequences in this sample. Sequencing used cDNA as its template, made by extracting RNA and reverse transcribing it. Data came from immunoSEQ multiplex PCR; TCRdb stores just in-frame clones and leaves some out. The sample holds 150,000 to 160,000 clones, 40% to 65% seen once. The entry originates in a study of CD8+ T cells in alopecia areata. The V gene lost 0 bases and the J gene lost 7 bases, with 10 bases spanning the gap. This CDR3 spans 13 amino acids. Germline values: CDR1 SGHTA, CDR2 FQGTGA.

The sample in question was CD8+ T cells sorted from blood, obtained at week 0. This chain connects TRBV7-3 to TRBJ2-7; D gene uncertain. The clonotype originates from a human donor with alopecia areata. The CDR3 DNA follows: TGTGCCAGCAGCTTAACGTCTGGTAGGGAGCAGTACTTC. This codes for CASSLTSGREQYF.